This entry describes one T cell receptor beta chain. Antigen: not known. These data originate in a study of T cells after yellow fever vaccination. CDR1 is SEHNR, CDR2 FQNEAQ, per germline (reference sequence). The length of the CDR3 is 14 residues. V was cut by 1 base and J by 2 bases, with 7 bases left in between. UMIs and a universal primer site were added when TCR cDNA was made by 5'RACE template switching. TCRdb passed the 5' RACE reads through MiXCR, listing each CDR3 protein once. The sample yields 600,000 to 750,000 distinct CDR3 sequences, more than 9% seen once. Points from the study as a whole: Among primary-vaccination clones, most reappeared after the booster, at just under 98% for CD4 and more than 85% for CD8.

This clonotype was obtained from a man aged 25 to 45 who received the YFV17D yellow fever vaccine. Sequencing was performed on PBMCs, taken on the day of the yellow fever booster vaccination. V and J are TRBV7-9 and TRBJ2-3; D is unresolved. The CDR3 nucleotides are TGTGCCAGCAGCTTAGTACCCGCCACAGATACGCAGTATTTT. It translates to CASSLVPATDTQYF.